The clone carrying this TCR beta chain has more than one count but fewer than ten. This sample is drawn from a study of blood T cell repertoires in COVID-19. Study-level information: Donors in the United States, Italy and Spain gave samples during acute or convalescent COVID-19. PBMCs, B-cell-depleted T cells, or T cells were the source of the cDNA or gDNA that made up the material.

While infection was still active, Seattle patients were enrolled and then followed longitudinally. In the source study's methods: It was from reference gene primer amplification that nucleated cell counts were estimated. Here immunoSEQ multiplex PCR was the method, and the copy in TCRdb shows in-frame clones only, minus some. The V and J calls and clone size were taken over from that table, and D and trimming were inferred from the DNA. Here the sample spans some 200,000 clones, roughly 76% being singletons. The germline V gene has CDR1 SGHNT and CDR2 YENEEA. The CDR3 runs to 12 residues. V lost 3 bases and J 12 bases, leaving 14 bases between the germline ends.

Sequencing was performed on peripheral blood. This TCR came from an elderly woman with COVID-19, enrolled during active disease. V and J are TRBV11-3 and TRBJ1-1, with D tentatively TRBD1 (6 bases). The CDR3 nucleotides read TGTGCCAGCAGCTTTTCCAGGGGAATAACTTTCTTT. Its protein product is CASSFSRGITFF.